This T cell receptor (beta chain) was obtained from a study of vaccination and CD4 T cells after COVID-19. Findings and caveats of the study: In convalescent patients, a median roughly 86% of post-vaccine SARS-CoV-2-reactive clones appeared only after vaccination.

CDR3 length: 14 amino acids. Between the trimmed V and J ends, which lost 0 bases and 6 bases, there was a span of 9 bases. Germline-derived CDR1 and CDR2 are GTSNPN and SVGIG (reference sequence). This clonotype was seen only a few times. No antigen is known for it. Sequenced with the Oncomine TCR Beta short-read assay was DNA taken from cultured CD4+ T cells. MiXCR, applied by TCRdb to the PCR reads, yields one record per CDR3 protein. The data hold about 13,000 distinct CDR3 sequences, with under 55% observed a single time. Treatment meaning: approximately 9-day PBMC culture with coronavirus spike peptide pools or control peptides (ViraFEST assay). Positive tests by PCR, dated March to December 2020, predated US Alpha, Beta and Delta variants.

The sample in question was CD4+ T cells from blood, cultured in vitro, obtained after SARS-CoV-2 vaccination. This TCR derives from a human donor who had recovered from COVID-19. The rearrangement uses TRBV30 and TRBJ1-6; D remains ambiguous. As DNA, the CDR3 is TGTGCCTGGAGTGTGTCTGACTTTAATTCACCCCTCCACTTT. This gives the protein CAWSVSDFNSPLHF.